The 28 T cell receptor beta chains reported below all come from one sample, sequenced in a study of cytomegalovirus exposure and HLA in healthy donors. The PCR had 60 Vbeta and 13 Jbeta primers. TCRdb keeps only in-frame clones here, not all; method: immunoSEQ multiplex PCR. This sample yields about 82,000 clones, of which about 77% are seen a single time; about 3% belongs to the top ten. The sample consisted of PBMCs. These receptors were collected from a man in his fifties in good health and CMV-seronegative.

The V gene is TRBV12-5, the J gene TRBJ1-2; D is perhaps TRBD1 (5 bases). The V and J ends lost 0 bases and 4 bases respectively, with 12 bases between them. The germline V gene encodes CDR1 LGHNT and CDR2 FRNRAP. The CDR3 is made up of 15 amino acids. The CDR3 is CASGLVPQGGYGYTF. The CDR3 DNA sequence: TGTGCTAGTGGTTTGGTACCCCAGGGAGGCTATGGCTACACCTTC.

The V call is TRBV29-1, the J call TRBJ2-7, with 8 bases that match TRBD1. Per the germline V gene, CDR1 is SQVTM and CDR2 is ANQGSEA. The CDR3 sequence is 14 residues long. V trimming: 5 bases; J trimming: 2 bases; junction bases outside the gene matches: 8. The CDR3 spells CSVLSRDRTYEQYF. In DNA form, the CDR3 reads TGCAGCGTTCTTTCCCGGGACAGGACCTACGAGCAGTACTTC.

This chain joins TRBV11-2 and TRBJ2-3, with D possibly being TRBD1 (5 bases). The CDR3 is 13 amino acids. CDR1 and CDR2 (germline): SGHAT, FQNNGV. V lost 3 bases and J 5 bases, leaving 9 bases between the germline ends. The chain's CDR3 is CASSFPRVDTQYF. DNA of the CDR3: TGTGCCAGCAGCTTTCCCAGGGTAGATACGCAGTATTTT.

With respect to this clone: The conserved phenylalanine or tryptophan normally closing the CDR3 is absent here, so this likely arose from a read error. The chain couples TRBV5-1 to TRBJ1-1; maybe TRBD1 (5 bases). This CDR3 region has 14 residues. The V end lost 0 bases, the J end lost 3 bases, and 9 bases lay between the germline ends. The V gene's germline CDR1 is SGHRS and CDR2 YFSETQ. The CDR3 coding sequence is TGCGCCAGCAGCTTGGCCGCGACAGACACTGAAGCTTTCTCT. It specifies CASSLAATDTEAFS.

The chain combines TRBV11-2 with TRBJ2-5; D uncertain. TRBJ2-7 matches the DNA end more closely, so the J call is doubtful. Germline V lookup: CDR1 SGHAT, CDR2 FQNNGV. This CDR3 comprises 12 residues. Here the CDR3 reads CASSLARYEQYF. The CDR3 DNA sequence: TGTGCCAGCAGCTTAGCACGGTACGAGCAGTACTTC.

The genes are TRBV30 and TRBJ2-5; 7 bases match TRBD1. The J call could be wrong; TRBJ2-7 is a better fit for the DNA end. The CDR3 has 13 amino acids. Germline lookup yields CDR1 GTSNPN and CDR2 SVGIG (reference sequence). In DNA form, the CDR3 reads TGTGCCTGGAAGGGACAGAGCTCCTACGAGCAGTACTTC. It yields the protein CAWKGQSSYEQYF.

This chain links TRBV6-5 with TRBJ2-2, with D possibly matching TRBD2 (5 bases). Germline V lookup: CDR1 MNHEY, CDR2 SVGAGI. Trimming stripped 4 bases from V and 4 bases from J, with 7 bases between. The CDR3 runs 13 residues. CDR3 loop: CASSLRATGELFF. Here the CDR3 DNA reads TGTGCCAGCAGTTTGCGGGCCACCGGGGAGCTGTTTTTT.

The sample holds a few counts of this clone. The chain recombines TRBV19 with TRBJ2-7; TRBD2 agrees at 8 bases. V lost 5 bases, J lost 1 base, and 10 bases stayed unmatched. Germline-derived CDR1 and CDR2 are LNHDA and SQIVND (reference sequence). There are 16 residues in the CDR3. The CDR3 loop reads CASSRQTSAHSYEQYF. The DNA of the CDR3 is TGTGCCAGTAGTCGCCAGACTAGCGCCCATTCCTACGAGCAGTACTTC.

This chain uses TRBV2 with TRBJ2-3; 8 bases map to TRBD2. Germline V gene sequence: CDR1 SNHLY, CDR2 FYNNEI. Trimming took 7 bases from V and 2 from J; bases not matched to a gene: 8. The CDR3 has 15 amino acids. This CDR3 reads CASTPGGGNTDTQYF. CDR3 in DNA: TGTGCCAGCACCCCAGGCGGGGGGAACACAGATACGCAGTATTTT.

The chain employs TRBV6-1 and TRBJ1-2; no clear D gene. The CDR3 length is 14 residues. Trimming stripped 7 bases from V and 4 bases from J, with 16 bases between. Looked up from germline, CDR1 is MNHNS and CDR2 is SASEGT. CDR3 protein: CASISGRELYGYTF. The CDR3 DNA follows: TGTGCCAGCATATCGGGGAGGGAACTCTATGGCTACACCTTC.

CDR3 nucleotides: TGCGCCAGCAGGCGAGACGACAGAAAGCAGTTCTTC. Protein: CASRRDDRKQFF. This rearrangement joins TRBV5-1 to TRBJ2-1, with D maybe TRBD1 (5 bases). Looked up from germline, CDR1 is SGHRS and CDR2 is YFSETQ. Trimming shortened V by 5 bases and J by 11 bases, and 14 bases separated the two germline ends. The CDR3 contains 12 residues.

This clone was seen more than once but under ten times. In DNA form, the CDR3 reads TGTGCCAGCAGTTACTCGCTGAAGGGGGAAGCTTTCTTT. Its translation: CASSYSLKGEAFF. The chain has TRBV6-5 and TRBJ1-1; TRBD1 is a possible D gene (5 bases). Germline V gene sequence: CDR1 MNHEY, CDR2 SVGAGI. This CDR3 spans 13 amino acids. V was pared by 0 bases and J by 8 bases, with 10 bases between.

The chain uses TRBV2 and TRBJ1-4; D unclear. V was cut by 6 bases and J by 4 bases, with 9 bases left in between. Germline V gene lookup returns CDR1 SNHLY and CDR2 FYNNEI. The CDR3 has 13 amino acids. CDR3 loop: CASSVSNNEKLFF. CDR3 nucleotide sequence: TGTGCCAGCAGCGTGAGTAATAATGAAAAACTGTTTTTT. The whole variable domain, remainder taken from reference TRBV2 and TRBJ1-4, is EPEVTQTPSHQVTQMGQEVILRCVPISNHLYFYWYRQILGQKVEFLVSFYNNEISEKSEIFDDQFSVERPDGSNFTLKIRSTKLEDSAMYFCASSVSNNEKLFFGSGTQLSVL.

This chain uses TRBV15 with TRBJ2-1, with 9 positions matching TRBD2. The CDR3 consists of 18 residues. The germline gives CDR1 LNHNV, CDR2 YYDKDF (reference sequence). V was clipped by 1 base and J by 8 bases; unmatched bases: 15. The CDR3 DNA is TGTGCCACCAGCAGAGGGCCCATGCGAGCGGGGGGTTCGGATGAGCAGTTCTTC. The encoded protein is CATSRGPMRAGGSDEQFF. Full variable domain (remainder filled in from reference TRBV15 and TRBJ2-1): DAMVIQNPRYQVTQFGKPVTLSCSQTLNHNVMYWYQQKSSQAPKLLFHYYDKDFNNEADTPDNFQSRRPNTSFCFLDIRSPGLGDTAMYLCATSRGPMRAGGSDEQFFGPGTRLTVL.

The chain recombines TRBV11-3 with TRBJ2-3, with TRBD2 as a possible D gene (7 bases). Looked up from germline, CDR1 is SGHNT and CDR2 is YENEEA. The CDR3 is 16 residues long. The V gene lost 5 bases and the J gene lost 2 bases, with 17 bases spanning the gap. CDR3 region: CASSLGGGGITDTQYF. The CDR3 DNA sequence: TGTGCCAGCAGCCTGGGGGGGGGCGGAATCACAGATACGCAGTATTTT.

The rearrangement uses TRBV7-9 and TRBJ2-5; a weak D match, TRBD2 (5 bases). This CDR3 is 11 amino acids long. V was cut by 6 bases and J by 10 bases, with 12 bases left in between. Germline V gives CDR1 SEHNR, CDR2 FQNEAQ (reference sequence). The CDR3 spells CASSSTGDQYF. In DNA, the CDR3 is TGTGCCAGCAGTTCCACCGGGGACCAGTACTTC.

CDR3 loop: CASSWTGGDTDTQYF. For the CDR3, the DNA is TGCGCCAGCAGCTGGACAGGGGGGGACACAGATACGCAGTATTTT. The chain is built from TRBV5-1 and TRBJ2-3, with TRBD1 matching 10 bases. The junction had 3 bases not matched to a gene; V was cut back by 3 bases and J by 2 bases. The germline CDR1 and CDR2 sequences are SGHRS and YFSETQ. This CDR3 comprises 15 residues.

The chain recombines TRBV7-6 with TRBJ1-6; TRBD1 might be the D (5 bases). V was clipped by 0 bases and J by 8 bases, with 14 bases between them. From germline, CDR1 is SGHVS and CDR2 FNYEAQ. The CDR3 contains 16 residues. DNA for the CDR3: TGTGCCAGCAGCTTAGCGGAGGGGATAATTGATTCACCCCTCCACTTT. Translation: CASSLAEGIIDSPLHF.

The gene calls are TRBV4-3 and TRBJ2-5; TRBD1 might be the D (5 bases). The ends were cut back, 1 base at V and 2 bases at J, with 8 bases in the middle. Germline CDR1 LGHNA, CDR2 YSLEER. The CDR3 runs to 14 residues. In DNA, the CDR3 is TGCGCCAGCAGCCAAGTAAGGGGTCAAGAGACCCAGTACTTC. Translation: CASSQVRGQETQYF.

The chain employs TRBV5-1 and TRBJ1-4, with D perhaps TRBD1 (5 bases). Trimming took 1 base from V and 8 from J, leaving 15 bases between them. The germline CDR1 and CDR2 sequences are SGHRS and YFSETQ. The CDR3 is made up of 15 amino acids. CDR3 sequence reads: CASSLQGLQGEKLFF. CDR3 DNA: TGCGCCAGCAGCTTGCAGGGCCTCCAAGGCGAAAAACTGTTTTTT.

J is TRBJ2-1 and V is TRBV11-3; D unclear. Germline CDR1 reads SGHNT; CDR2 reads YENEEA. This CDR3 spans 11 amino acids. Trimming removed 3 bases from V and 5 bases from J, with 2 bases in between. The CDR3 protein is CASSFDNEQFF. The DNA of the CDR3 is TGTGCCAGCAGCTTCGACAATGAGCAGTTCTTC.

The chain joins TRBV5-4 to TRBJ2-2; a possible D gene is TRBD2 (6 bases). Germline lookup yields CDR1 SGHNT and CDR2 YYREEE (reference sequence). The CDR3 is 15 residues long. Trimming removed 4 bases from V and 3 bases from J, with 13 bases in between. CDR3: CASSAGGTYTGELFF. Here the CDR3 DNA reads TGTGCCAGCAGCGCTGGGGGGACTTACACCGGGGAGCTGTTTTTT. Based on the CDR3 plus reference TRBV5-4 and TRBJ2-2, the full variable domain is ETGVTQSPTHLIKTRGQQVTLRCSSQSGHNTVSWYQQALGQGPQFIFQYYREEENGRGNFPPRFSGLQFPNYSSELNVNALELDDSALYLCASSAGGTYTGELFFGEGSRLTVL.

The chain couples TRBV29-1 to TRBJ1-3; D remains ambiguous. V shed 4 bases and J shed 4 bases, with 17 bases lying between them. This CDR3 is 15 amino acids long. Per the germline V gene, CDR1 is SQVTM and CDR2 is ANQGSEA. The CDR3 coding sequence is TGCAGCGTTGGAGTAGGGTTAAGCGGCGGAAACACCATATATTTT. Protein: CSVGVGLSGGNTIYF.

In this sample, this clone turned up a few times. The rearrangement links TRBV5-4 to TRBJ1-2, with 7 bases that match TRBD1. Looked up from germline, CDR1 is SGHNT and CDR2 is YYREEE (reference sequence). V dropped 4 bases and J dropped 1; count of bases not matched to a gene: 4. The CDR3 has 14 residues. Here the CDR3 reads CASSQGQNNYGYTF. The CDR3 nucleotides read TGTGCCAGCAGCCAGGGACAGAATAACTATGGCTACACCTTC.

The rearrangement links TRBV5-5 to TRBJ1-2, with a weak D call TRBD1 (6 bases). V shed 4 bases and J shed 0 bases, with 16 bases lying between them. Germline values: CDR1 SGHKS, CDR2 YYEKEE (reference sequence). CDR3 length: 16 residues. As DNA, the CDR3 is TGTGCCAGCAGCAGGGCGGGGGGACAACCTAACTATGGCTACACCTTC. Protein product: CASSRAGGQPNYGYTF.

This clone was counted a single time. The rearrangement uses TRBV25-1 and TRBJ1-1; tentative D call: TRBD1 (5 bases). The CDR3 contains 16 residues. V shed 2 bases and J shed 4 bases, with 17 bases lying between them. The germline V gene encodes CDR1 MGHDK and CDR2 SYGVNS. CDR3 nucleotide sequence: TGTGCCAGCAGTGAAACCGCAAGGGGTCAAGGCACTGAAGCTTTCTTT. It is translated as CASSETARGQGTEAFF.

V and J are TRBV30 and TRBJ1-1; weak D call: TRBD1 (6 bases). V dropped 7 bases and J dropped 2 bases, with 11 bases sitting between them. Germline loops: CDR1 GTSNPN, CDR2 SVGIG (reference sequence). This CDR3 has 12 residues. CDR3 region: CASRQANTEAFF. As DNA, the CDR3 is TGTGCCTCAAGACAGGCCAACACTGAAGCTTTCTTT. Full variable domain (missing parts from reference TRBV30 and TRBJ1-1): SQTIHQWPATLVQPVGSPLSLECTVEGTSNPNLYWYRQAAGRGLQLLFYSVGIGQISSEVPQNLSASRPQDRQFILSSKKLLLSDSGFYLCASRQANTEAFFGQGTRLTVV.

The rearrangement links TRBV7-3 to TRBJ2-5, with a weak D call TRBD2 (6 bases). Germline CDR1 SGHTA, CDR2 FQGTGA. The CDR3 has 13 amino acids. The ends were cut back, 5 bases at V and 4 bases at J, with 11 bases in the middle. Written as DNA, the CDR3 is TGTGCCAGCAGCGGAGGGCTGGGAGAGACCCAGTACTTC. This codes for CASSGGLGETQYF. Using reference TRBV7-3 and TRBJ2-5 for the parts outside the CDR3, the full variable domain is GAGVSQTPSNKVTEKGKYVELRCDPISGHTALYWYRQSLGQGPEFLIYFQGTGAADDSGLPNDRFFAVRPEGSVSTLKIQRTERGDSAVYLCASSGGLGETQYFGPGTRLLVL.